This T cell receptor beta chain appears in the sequencing data of a study of T cells in Graves' hyperthyroidism and ophthalmopathy. TCR beta CDR3 sequences were amplified from RNA transcripts. In the first-round RT-PCR of the TCR CDR3, the HTBI primer set was used. TCRdb ran MiXCR on the multiplex PCR reads and lists one entry per CDR3 protein. This sample has about 840,000 distinct CDR3 sequences, with about two fifths found just once. Clinical symptoms, serum thyroxine and TRAb, thyroid ultrasound and orbital computed tomography were used for the diagnoses. The clonotype comes from a man younger than 35 with Graves' hyperthyroidism. The sequencing input was blood.

In DNA, the CDR3 is TGCAGCTTACGGACGGTGAACACTGAAGCTTTCTTT. It codes for CSLRTVNTEAFF. The rearrangement joins TRBV29-1 to TRBJ1-1; no reliable D call. Per germline, CDR1 SQVTM and CDR2 ANQGSEA. This CDR3 region has 12 residues. Trimming shortened V by 8 bases and J by 0 bases, and 10 bases separated the two germline ends.